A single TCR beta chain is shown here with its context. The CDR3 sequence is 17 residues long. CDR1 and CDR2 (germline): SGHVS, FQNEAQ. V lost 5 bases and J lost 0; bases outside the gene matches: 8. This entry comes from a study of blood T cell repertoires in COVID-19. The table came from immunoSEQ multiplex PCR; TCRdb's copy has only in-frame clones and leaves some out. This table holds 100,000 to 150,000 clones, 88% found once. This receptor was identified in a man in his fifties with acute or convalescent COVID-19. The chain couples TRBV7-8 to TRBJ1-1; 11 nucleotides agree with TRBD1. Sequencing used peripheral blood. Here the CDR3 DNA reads TGTGCCAGCAGCCCTAGGGACAGGGGGTCATTGAACACTGAAGCTTTCTTT. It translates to CASSPRDRGSLNTEAFF. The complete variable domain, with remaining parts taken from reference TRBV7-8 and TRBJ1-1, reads GAGVSQSPRYKVAKRGQDVALRCDPISGHVSLFWYQQALGQGPEFLTYFQNEAQLDKSGLPSDRFFAERPEGSVSTLKIQRTQQEDSAVYLCASSPRDRGSLNTEAFFGQGTRLTVV.